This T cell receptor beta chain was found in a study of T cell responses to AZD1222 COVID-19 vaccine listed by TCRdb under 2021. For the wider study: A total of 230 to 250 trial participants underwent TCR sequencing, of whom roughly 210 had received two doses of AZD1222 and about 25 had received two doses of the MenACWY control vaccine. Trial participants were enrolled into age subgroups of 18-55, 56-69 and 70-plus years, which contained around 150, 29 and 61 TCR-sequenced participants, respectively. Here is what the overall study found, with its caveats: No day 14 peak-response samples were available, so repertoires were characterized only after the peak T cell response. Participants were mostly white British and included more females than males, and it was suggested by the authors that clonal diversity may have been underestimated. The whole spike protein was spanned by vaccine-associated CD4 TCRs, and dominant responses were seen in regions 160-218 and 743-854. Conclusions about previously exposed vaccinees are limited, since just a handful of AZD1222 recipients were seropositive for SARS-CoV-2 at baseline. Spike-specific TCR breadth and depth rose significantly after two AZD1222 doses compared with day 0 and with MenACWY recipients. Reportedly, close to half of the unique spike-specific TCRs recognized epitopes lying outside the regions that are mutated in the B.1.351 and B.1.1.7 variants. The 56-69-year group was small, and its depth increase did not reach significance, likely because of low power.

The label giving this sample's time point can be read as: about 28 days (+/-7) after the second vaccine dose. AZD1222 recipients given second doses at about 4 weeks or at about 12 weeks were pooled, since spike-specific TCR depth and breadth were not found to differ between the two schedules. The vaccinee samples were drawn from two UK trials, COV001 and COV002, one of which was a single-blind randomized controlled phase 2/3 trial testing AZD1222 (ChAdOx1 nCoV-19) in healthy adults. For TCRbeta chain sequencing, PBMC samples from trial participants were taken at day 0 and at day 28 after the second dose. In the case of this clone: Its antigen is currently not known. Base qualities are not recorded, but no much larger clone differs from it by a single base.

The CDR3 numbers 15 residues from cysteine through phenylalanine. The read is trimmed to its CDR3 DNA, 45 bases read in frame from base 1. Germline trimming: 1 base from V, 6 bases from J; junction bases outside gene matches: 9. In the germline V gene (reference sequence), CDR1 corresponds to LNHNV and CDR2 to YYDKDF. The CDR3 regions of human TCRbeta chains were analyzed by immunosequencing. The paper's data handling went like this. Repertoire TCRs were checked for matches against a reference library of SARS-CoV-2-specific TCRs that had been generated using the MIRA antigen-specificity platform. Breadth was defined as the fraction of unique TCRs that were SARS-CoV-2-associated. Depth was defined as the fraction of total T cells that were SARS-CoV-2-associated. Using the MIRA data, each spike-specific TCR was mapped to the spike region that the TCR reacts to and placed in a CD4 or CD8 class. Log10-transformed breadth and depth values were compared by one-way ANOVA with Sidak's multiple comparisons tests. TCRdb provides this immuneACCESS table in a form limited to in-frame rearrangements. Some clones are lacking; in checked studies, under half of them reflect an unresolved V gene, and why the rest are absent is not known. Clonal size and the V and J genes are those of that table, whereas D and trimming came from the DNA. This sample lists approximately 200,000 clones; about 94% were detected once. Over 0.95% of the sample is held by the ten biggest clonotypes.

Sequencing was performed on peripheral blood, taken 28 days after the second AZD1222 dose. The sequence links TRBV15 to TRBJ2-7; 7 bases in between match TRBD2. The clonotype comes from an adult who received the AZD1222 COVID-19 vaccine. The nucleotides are TGTGCCACCAGCAGAGTGGCTAGCGGTATGATCGAGCAGTACTTC. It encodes CATSRVASGMIEQYF.